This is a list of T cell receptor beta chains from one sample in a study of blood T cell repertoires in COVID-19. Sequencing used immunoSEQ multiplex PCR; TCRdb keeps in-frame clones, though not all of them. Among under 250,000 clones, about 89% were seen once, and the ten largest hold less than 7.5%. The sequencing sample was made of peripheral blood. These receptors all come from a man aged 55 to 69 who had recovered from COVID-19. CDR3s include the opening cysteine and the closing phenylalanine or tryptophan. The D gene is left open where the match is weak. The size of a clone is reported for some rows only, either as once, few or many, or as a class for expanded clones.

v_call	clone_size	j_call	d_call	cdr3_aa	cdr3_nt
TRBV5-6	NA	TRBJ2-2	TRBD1	CASNSIGTGRPGELFF	TGTGCCAGCAACTCCATCGGGACAGGACGCCCCGGGGAGCTGTTTTTT
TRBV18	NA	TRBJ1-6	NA	CASSPSPGNNSPLHF	TGTGCCAGCTCACCTTCCCCGGGTAATAATTCACCCCTCCACTTT
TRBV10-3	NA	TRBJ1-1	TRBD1	CAISEGHGTALNTEAFF	TGTGCCATCAGTGAGGGCCATGGGACAGCTCTGAACACTGAAGCTTTCTTT
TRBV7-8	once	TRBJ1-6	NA	CASSQIGSSYNSPLHF	TGTGCCAGCAGCCAAATCGGGAGCTCCTATAATTCACCCCTCCACTTT
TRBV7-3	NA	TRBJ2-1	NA	CASSLQGWDEQFF	TGTGCCAGCAGCTTACAGGGATGGGATGAGCAGTTCTTC
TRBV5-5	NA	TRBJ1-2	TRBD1	CASSEQGTGYGYTF	TGTGCCAGCAGCGAACAGGGGACGGGCTATGGCTACACCTTC
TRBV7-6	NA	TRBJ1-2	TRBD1	CASSFSLGQGARGYTF	TGTGCCAGCAGCTTCTCGCTGGGACAGGGGGCTCGTGGCTACACCTTC
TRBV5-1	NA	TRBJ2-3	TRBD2	CASSYWTSGGATDTQYF	TGCGCCAGCAGCTACTGGACTAGCGGGGGGGCAACAGATACGCAGTATTTT
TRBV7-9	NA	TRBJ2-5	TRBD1	CASSPDRAWEETQYF	TGTGCCAGCAGCCCGGACAGGGCGTGGGAAGAGACCCAGTACTTC
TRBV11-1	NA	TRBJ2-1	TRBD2	CASSLRLAGVTEQFF	TGTGCCAGCAGCTTAAGACTAGCGGGAGTCACTGAGCAGTTCTTC
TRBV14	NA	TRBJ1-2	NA	CASSQAKGGGAYGYTF	TGTGCCAGCAGCCAAGCCAAGGGAGGAGGGGCTTATGGCTACACCTTC
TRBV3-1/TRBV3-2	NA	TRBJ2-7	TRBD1	CASSQDTPGQGCCEQYF	TGTGCCAGCAGCCAAGATACACCGGGACAGGGTTGCTGCGAGCAGTACTTC
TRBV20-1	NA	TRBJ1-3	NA	CSAPSGNTIYF	TGCAGTGCTCCTTCCGGGAACACCATATATTTT
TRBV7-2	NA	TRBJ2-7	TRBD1	CASSSHRQGLEQYF	TGTGCCAGCAGTTCACATCGACAGGGTCTCGAGCAGTACTTC
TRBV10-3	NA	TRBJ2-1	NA	CAISPGGKNEQFF	TGTGCCATCAGTCCCGGCGGGAAAAATGAGCAGTTCTTC
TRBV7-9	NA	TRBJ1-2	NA	CASSLSRGNYGYTF	TGTGCCAGCAGCTTAAGTAGGGGTAACTATGGCTACACCTTC
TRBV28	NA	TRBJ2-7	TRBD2	CASSLVLRGRLTSYEQYF	TGTGCCAGCAGTTTAGTCCTTCGCGGGAGGCTTACCTCCTACGAGCAGTACTTC
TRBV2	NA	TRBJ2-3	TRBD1	CATNRGGTDTQYF	TGTGCCACCAACAGGGGGGGCACAGATACGCAGTATTTT
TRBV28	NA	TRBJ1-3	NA	CASSPPAGSGNTIYF	TGTGCCAGCAGCCCGCCGGCGGGCTCTGGAAACACCATATATTTT
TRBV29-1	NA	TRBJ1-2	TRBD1	CSVEIGAGGSGYTF	TGCAGCGTTGAAATTGGGGCAGGGGGCTCTGGCTACACCTTC
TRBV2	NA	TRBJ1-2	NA	CASSSGNYGYTF	TGTGCCAGCAGTTCGGGAAACTATGGCTACACCTTC
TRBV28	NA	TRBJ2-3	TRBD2	CASSLSSASGASTDTQYF	TGTGCCAGCAGTTTATCTTCGGCTAGCGGGGCCAGCACAGATACGCAGTATTTT
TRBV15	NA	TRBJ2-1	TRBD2	CATSRGLAGASINEQFF	TGTGCCACCAGCAGAGGATTAGCGGGGGCCTCCATCAATGAGCAGTTCTTC
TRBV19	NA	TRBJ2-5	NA	CASRTGPSQETQYF	TGTGCCAGTAGAACAGGGCCAAGCCAAGAGACCCAGTACTTC
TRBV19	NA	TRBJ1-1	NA	CASSRSGRQEAFF	TGTGCCAGTAGTAGATCAGGAAGACAGGAAGCTTTCTTT
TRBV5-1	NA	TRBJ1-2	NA	CASSLEGAYGGYTF	TGCGCCAGCAGCTTGGAAGGGGCCTATGGAGGCTACACCTTC
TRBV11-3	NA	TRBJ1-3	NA	CASSFGGSGNTIYF	TGTGCCAGCAGCTTTGGGGGGTCTGGAAACACCATATATTTT
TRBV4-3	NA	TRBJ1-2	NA	CASSQATGGDGYTF	TGCGCCAGCAGCCAAGCGACGGGGGGCGATGGCTACACCTTC
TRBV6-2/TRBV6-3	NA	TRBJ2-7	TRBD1	CASSGDSYEQYF	TGTGCCAGCAGTGGGGACAGTTACGAGCAGTACTTC
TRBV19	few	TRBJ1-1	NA	CASSIAAGTEAFF	TGTGCCAGTAGTATAGCGGCCGGGACAGAAGCTTTCTTT
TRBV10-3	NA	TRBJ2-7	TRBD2	CAISDQGTSGTYEQYF	TGTGCCATCAGTGACCAAGGGACTAGCGGGACCTACGAGCAGTACTTC
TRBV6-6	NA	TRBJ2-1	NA	CASSYETAGNEQFF	TGTGCCAGCAGTTACGAGACTGCAGGGAATGAGCAGTTCTTC
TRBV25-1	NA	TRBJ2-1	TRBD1	CASSEEGQQKQFF	TGTGCCAGCAGTGAAGAGGGACAGCAAAAGCAGTTCTTC
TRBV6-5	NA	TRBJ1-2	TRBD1	CASSYGEGGPRSTF	TGTGCCAGCAGTTACGGGGAAGGGGGCCCAAGGAGCACCTTC
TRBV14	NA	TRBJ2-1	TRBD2	CASSQDRSGGLSYNEQFF	TGTGCCAGCAGCCAAGATCGTAGCGGGGGGCTCTCCTACAATGAGCAGTTCTTC
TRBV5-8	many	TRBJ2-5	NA	CASSAALNIETQYF	TGTGCCAGCAGCGCGGCCCTAAACATAGAGACCCAGTACTTC
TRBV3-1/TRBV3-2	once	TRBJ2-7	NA	CASSQRESYEQYF	TGTGCCAGCAGCCAACGGGAGTCCTACGAGCAGTACTTC
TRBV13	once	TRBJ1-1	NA	CASRAATSRNTEAFF	TGTGCCAGCCGGGCAGCTACTAGTAGGAACACTGAAGCTTTCTTT
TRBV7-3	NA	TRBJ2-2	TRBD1	CASRWGQGDTGELFF	TGTGCCAGCAGATGGGGACAGGGGGACACCGGGGAGCTGTTTTTT
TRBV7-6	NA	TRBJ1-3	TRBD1	CASSLNGRGQNSISGNTIYF	TGTGCCAGCAGCTTAAACGGGCGGGGACAGAATTCTATCTCTGGAAACACCATATATTTT
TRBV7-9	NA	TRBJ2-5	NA	CASSPRETQYF	TGTGCCAGCAGCCCCAGGGAGACCCAGTACTTC
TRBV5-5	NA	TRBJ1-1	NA	CASSLLVRMNTEAFF	TGTGCCAGCAGCTTATTGGTGAGGATGAACACTGAAGCTTTCTTT
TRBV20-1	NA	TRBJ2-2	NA	CSASLQGNTGELFF	TGCAGTGCTAGTTTACAGGGTAACACCGGGGAGCTGTTTTTT
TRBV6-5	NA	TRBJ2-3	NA	CASSHPGGTTDTQYF	TGTGCCAGCAGTCACCCAGGCGGGACCACAGATACGCAGTATTTT
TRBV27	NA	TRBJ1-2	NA	CASSFRAANYGYTF	TGTGCCAGCAGTTTCAGGGCCGCTAACTATGGCTACACCTTC
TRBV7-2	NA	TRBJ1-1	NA	CASSVPGFGMNTEAFF	TGTGCCAGCAGCGTTCCAGGGTTTGGGATGAACACTGAAGCTTTCTTT
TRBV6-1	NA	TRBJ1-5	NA	CASSERESQPQHF	TGTGCCAGCAGTGAAAGGGAGTCTCAGCCCCAGCATTTT
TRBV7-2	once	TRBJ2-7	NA	CASSQGGGADYEQYF	TGTGCCAGCAGCCAAGGAGGGGGCGCCGACTACGAGCAGTACTTC
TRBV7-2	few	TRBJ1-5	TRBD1	CASSFDRAQPQHF	TGTGCCAGCAGTTTTGACAGGGCTCAGCCCCAGCATTTT
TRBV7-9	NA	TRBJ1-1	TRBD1	CASSLRDRGNAEAFF	TGTGCCAGCAGCTTACGAGACAGGGGGAATGCTGAAGCTTTCTTT
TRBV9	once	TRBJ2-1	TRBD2	CASSDRTSGVYNEQFF	TGTGCCAGCAGCGACCGGACTAGCGGGGTTTACAATGAGCAGTTCTTC
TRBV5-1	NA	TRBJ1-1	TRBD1	CASKSSDRGVNTEAFF	TGCGCCAGCAAGTCATCGGACAGGGGCGTAAACACTGAAGCTTTCTTT